The 30 T cell receptor beta chains below come from one sample, sequenced in a study of spatial heterogeneity in lung cancer. Time point denoted: sample taken at primary tumor resection. Whole RNA came from tumor, nontumor lung or frozen PBMC and was sequenced without being sorted. Via MiXCR, TCRdb re-called the 5' RACE reads, giving one row per CDR3 protein. This repertoire shows about 10,000 distinct CDR3 sequences, around 3.6% found once; its top ten account for more than 6.5%. Sequencing was performed on normal lung tissue next to the tumor, taken at surgery. These receptors were taken from a male donor with early-stage non-small cell lung cancer.

In this sample, this clonotype turned up many times. This chain links TRBV20-1 with TRBJ1-5; 10 nucleotides match TRBD1. The CDR3 is 15 amino acids. After removal of 0 bases from V and 7 bases from J, the junction contained 6 bases not matched to a gene. CDR1 and CDR2 from the germline V gene are DFQATT and SNEGSKA (reference sequence). The CDR3 sequence is CSARDRTGGGQPQHF. The CDR3 coding sequence is TGCAGTGCTAGAGATCGGACAGGGGGTGGGCAGCCCCAGCATTTT.

This clonotype was picked up many times. The chain joins TRBV12-3 or TRBV12-4 to TRBJ1-5; 7 bases map to TRBD1. There are 13 residues in the CDR3. Trimming at V came to 7 bases and at J to 7 bases, leaving 7 bases not matched to a gene. The CDR3 DNA sequence: TGTGCCAGCACCCCACAGGGGAACCAGCCCCAGCATTTT. It codes for CASTPQGNQPQHF.

This clonotype was found many times. V and J are TRBV12-3 or TRBV12-4 and TRBJ2-1, with D possibly matching TRBD1 (6 bases). V was pared by 4 bases and J by 5 bases, with 9 bases between. The CDR3 has 13 amino acids. CDR3 DNA sequence: TGTGCCAGCAGTTCACAGGGTAACAATGAGCAGTTCTTC. Its translation is CASSSQGNNEQFF.

The chain couples TRBV6-4 to TRBJ2-5; 8 bases are a match to TRBD2. The germline gives CDR1 MRHNA, CDR2 SNTAGT. CDR3 size: 15 residues. The J segment lost 7 bases and the V segment lost 4 bases, leaving 11 bases of the junction unmatched. The CDR3 here is CASSAPVAGPGTQYF. In nucleotides, the CDR3 is TGTGCCAGCAGTGCCCCGGTAGCGGGGCCGGGGACCCAGTACTTC.

Ten or more counts support this clonotype. The CDR3 loop is CASSQLATAPKSHEQYF. CDR3 nucleotides: TGTGCCAGCAGCCAACTTGCGACAGCCCCGAAATCCCACGAGCAGTACTTC. The rearrangement links TRBV3-1 to TRBJ2-7, with D possibly being TRBD1 (5 bases). V dropped 2 bases and J dropped 5 bases, with 22 bases sitting between them. CDR1 and CDR2 from the germline V gene are LGHDT and YNNKEL (reference sequence). This CDR3 is built from 17 residues.

This clonotype appeared many times. The CDR3 loop reads CSARDLVKSPYEQYF. For the CDR3, the DNA is TGCAGTGCTAGAGATCTTGTAAAGAGTCCCTACGAGCAGTACTTC. The chain uses TRBV20-1 and TRBJ2-7; D unresolved. Trimming left V 0 bases short and J 2 bases short, with 14 bases between. CDR3 size: 15 residues. CDR1 is DFQATT and CDR2 is SNEGSKA in the germline V gene (reference sequence).

Ten or more counts support this clonotype. The J gene is TRBJ2-7, the V gene TRBV20-1; D unclear. CDR1 and CDR2 (germline): DFQATT, SNEGSKA (reference sequence). This CDR3 has 15 residues. V gave up 3 bases and J gave up 3 bases, with 18 bases separating them. CDR3 DNA: TGCAGTGCTAGGGCTTTGTGGACGACTGACTACGAGCAGTACTTC. This translates into CSARALWTTDYEQYF.

At least ten counts were recorded for this clonotype. V is TRBV7-9 and J is TRBJ1-1; perhaps TRBD1 as D (6 bases). The CDR3 is 13 residues long. Trimming pared 8 bases from V and 0 bases from J, leaving 10 bases between. Per germline, CDR1 SEHNR and CDR2 FQNEAQ (reference sequence). The CDR3 DNA follows: TGTGCCAGCGGCAGGGGCTTGAACACTGAAGCTTTCTTT. This translates into CASGRGLNTEAFF.

The sample holds a few counts of this clonotype. The V and J genes are TRBV7-2 and TRBJ2-1; 9 nucleotides agree with TRBD1. Per the germline V gene, CDR1 is SGHTA and CDR2 is FQGNSA. The V gene end was trimmed by 5 bases and the J gene end by 3 bases; junction bases not matched to a gene: 5. The length of the CDR3 is 15 residues. The CDR3: CASSVGQGVYNEQFF. CDR3 DNA: TGTGCCAGCAGCGTGGGACAGGGAGTCTACAATGAGCAGTTCTTC.

This clonotype was recorded many times. The chain carries TRBV7-9 and TRBJ1-2, with D unclear. Trimming removed 2 bases at V and 8 bases at J, with 18 bases between. The CDR3 runs to 15 residues. CDR1 is SEHNR, CDR2 FQNEAQ, per germline (reference sequence). CDR3 residues: CASSLTAPGRYGYTF. CDR3 coding DNA: TGTGCCAGCAGCTTAACAGCGCCAGGAAGATACGGCTACACCTTC.

This clonotype was detected many times. The chain joins TRBV10-3 to TRBJ2-7; 9 nucleotides align to TRBD1. The V gene end was trimmed by 5 bases and the J gene end by 5 bases; junction bases not matched to a gene: 4. Germline CDR1 and CDR2: ENHRY and SYGVKD. This CDR3 is built from 13 residues. The CDR3 DNA sequence: TGTGCCATCAGTCCACAGGGGGCTCACGAGCAGTACTTC. Translation gives CAISPQGAHEQYF.

Relative to its sample, this clonotype is medium-sized (0.01 to 0.1%). The chain uses TRBV28 and TRBJ1-1; TRBD1 matches at 9 bases. The CDR3 is 15 amino acids. Per the germline V gene, CDR1 is MDHEN and CDR2 is SYDVKM. V shed 4 bases and J 6 bases; nucleotides not matched to a gene: 9. CDR3 sequence reads: CASSSGQGILSEAFF. CDR3 sequence (DNA): TGTGCCAGCAGTTCTGGACAGGGGATTCTTTCTGAAGCTTTCTTT.

A few counts support this clonotype. The gene calls are TRBV30 and TRBJ1-5, with a weak D call TRBD1 (5 bases). Per germline, CDR1 GTSNPN and CDR2 SVGIG (reference sequence). The CDR3 loop spans 16 amino acids. Trimming left V 1 base short and J 1 base short, with 14 bases between. The CDR3 DNA reads as TGTGCCTGGAGTGGAAGTAGAGGGGCGAGCAATCAGCCCCAGCATTTT. Translation gives CAWSGSRGASNQPQHF.

This clonotype has a handful of counts. This chain uses TRBV27 with TRBJ2-5; 7 bases agree with TRBD2. The CDR3 extends over 16 amino acids. Germline V gene data show CDR1 as MNHEY and CDR2 as SMNVEV (reference sequence). Trimming removed 3 bases from V and 5 bases from J; junction bases left unmatched: 12. As DNA, the CDR3 is TGTGCCAGCAGTTTCGCGGCAGGGACTAAAAGTGAGACCCAGTACTTC. This sequence encodes CASSFAAGTKSETQYF.

This clonotype has ten or more counts. V gene TRBV6-5 combines with J gene TRBJ1-3, with D possibly matching TRBD1 (5 bases). The V gene's germline CDR1 is MNHEY and CDR2 SVGAGI. Between the trimmed V and J ends, which lost 5 bases and 0 bases, there was a span of 11 bases. The CDR3 has 15 amino acids. The CDR3 sequence: CASSPQEHSGNTIYF. CDR3 DNA: TGTGCCAGCAGTCCACAGGAGCACTCTGGAAACACCATATATTTT.

This clonotype was recorded many times. V is TRBV20-1 and J is TRBJ1-1, with D maybe TRBD1 (6 bases). This CDR3 region has 14 residues. V lost 6 bases to trimming and J lost 1 base, with 15 bases between them. Looked up from germline, CDR1 is DFQATT and CDR2 is SNEGSKA (reference sequence). The CDR3, as DNA: TGCAGTGCAACAGGCTCCAGGGGGAACACTGAAGCTTTCTTT. This translates into CSATGSRGNTEAFF.

This clonotype was found many times. This chain links TRBV12-5 with TRBJ2-3; 7 nucleotides agree with TRBD1. The CDR3 is 14 residues long. V lost 5 bases, J lost 6 bases, and 8 bases stayed unmatched. CDR1 is LGHNT, CDR2 FRNRAP, per germline. The CDR3 region is CASGQGQSRDTQYF. CDR3 in DNA: TGTGCTAGTGGTCAGGGACAGTCAAGGGATACGCAGTATTTT.

This clonotype showed up just a few times. This chain joins TRBV6-2 or TRBV6-3 and TRBJ1-1; TRBD1 might be the D (5 bases). With 6 bases removed from V and 4 bases from J, the gap between germline ends came to 15 bases. This CDR3 has 14 residues. CDR1 is MNHEY and CDR2 is SVGEGT in the germline V gene. CDR3 sequence (DNA): TGTGCCAGCAGACCCCGGGACGGGGGCACTGAAGCTTTCTTT. It codes for CASRPRDGGTEAFF.

At least ten counts were recorded for this clonotype. The chain couples TRBV5-4 to TRBJ1-2; TRBD1 is a possible D gene (6 bases). The germline V gene encodes CDR1 SGHNT and CDR2 YYREEE (reference sequence). The germline V and J ends were trimmed by 2 bases and 6 bases, with 14 bases remaining between them. This CDR3 has 14 residues. The DNA for the CDR3 is TGTGCCAGCAGCTTCGGACAGCCCCTGGATGGCTACACCTTC. It yields the protein CASSFGQPLDGYTF.

This clonotype is labeled as medium-sized. The chain has TRBV12-3 or TRBV12-4 and TRBJ1-5, with 7 nucleotides matching TRBD1. Losses at the gene ends were 5 bases for V and 6 bases for J; bases not matched to a gene: 10. The CDR3 runs 15 residues. CDR3 nucleotides: TGTGCCAGCAGTCTAAGACAGGGTAACAGTCAGCCCCAGCATTTT. This translates into CASSLRQGNSQPQHF.

The sample holds a few counts of this clonotype. This sequence joins TRBV11-2 and TRBJ1-1, with TRBD1 as a possible D gene (5 bases). Germline CDR1 reads SGHAT; CDR2 reads FQNNGV. V shed 5 bases and J shed 1 base, with 8 bases lying between them. The CDR3 is 13 residues long. This CDR3 is CASSAQGNTEAFF. The CDR3 bases are TGTGCCAGCAGCGCGCAGGGGAACACTGAAGCTTTCTTT.

By frequency in the sample, this clonotype is large. This chain links TRBV7-9 with TRBJ1-6; D unclear. Germline CDR1 and CDR2: SEHNR and FQNEAQ (reference sequence). The CDR3 extends over 14 amino acids. The germline V and J ends were trimmed by 2 bases and 5 bases, with 7 bases remaining between them. In DNA, the CDR3 is TGTGCCAGCAGCTTAATTCCTGATAATTCACCCCTCCACTTT. It encodes CASSLIPDNSPLHF.

This clonotype occurred many times. This rearrangement joins TRBV9 to TRBJ1-1; D gene unclear. V lost 2 bases to trimming and J lost 1 base, with 6 bases between them. The germline CDR1 and CDR2 sequences are SGDLS and YYNGEE. The CDR3 extends over 13 amino acids. CDR3 coding DNA: TGTGCCAGCAGCGTTTGGGGGAACACTGAAGCTTTCTTT. This codes for CASSVWGNTEAFF.

This clonotype was observed many times. The genes are TRBV27 and TRBJ1-5; unclear D gene. CDR3 length: 15 residues. Germline V gene data show CDR1 as MNHEY and CDR2 as SMNVEV (reference sequence). Trimming left V 2 bases short and J 0 bases short, with 8 bases between. Here the CDR3 DNA reads TGTGCCAGCAGTTTAAAACAGCCTAGCAATCAGCCCCAGCATTTT. This sequence encodes CASSLKQPSNQPQHF.

This clonotype was detected ten times or more. V usage is TRBV9 and J usage is TRBJ1-3, with TRBD1 as a possible D gene (5 bases). Germline CDR1 reads SGDLS; CDR2 reads YYNGEE. Trimming cost V 3 bases and J 0 bases, with 13 bases left between them. The CDR3 runs to 16 residues. CDR3 residues: CASSAGDPSSGNTIYF. The CDR3 DNA reads TGTGCCAGCAGCGCCGGGGACCCGAGCTCTGGAAACACCATATATTTT.

This clonotype was counted ten times or more. V usage is TRBV20-1 and J usage is TRBJ1-4, with a weak D call TRBD1 (5 bases). The CDR3 covers 14 residues. V was pared by 6 bases and J by 8 bases, with 19 bases between. Germline CDR1 is DFQATT and CDR2 is SNEGSKA (reference sequence). The CDR3 coding sequence is TGCAGTGCGTCTAAAGGGGCGGGATACGAAAAACTGTTTTTT. This sequence encodes CSASKGAGYEKLFF.

This clonotype came up many times. The chain employs TRBV10-3 and TRBJ2-7, with no clear D. Trimming took 3 bases from V and 1 from J, leaving 7 bases between them. There are 13 residues in the CDR3. The germline CDR1 and CDR2 sequences are ENHRY and SYGVKD. This chain's CDR3 is CAISDQQSYEQYF. CDR3 nucleotide sequence: TGTGCCATCAGTGATCAACAGTCCTACGAGCAGTACTTC.

V is TRBV27 and J is TRBJ1-1; TRBD1 is a possible D gene (6 bases). Trimming removed 8 bases at V and 0 bases at J, with 19 bases between. The germline gives CDR1 MNHEY, CDR2 SMNVEV (reference sequence). CDR3 length equals 16 residues. CDR3 coding DNA: TGTGCCAGCCATCTGAGGGGGGGCGAAATGAACACTGAAGCTTTCTTT. This translates into CASHLRGGEMNTEAFF.

This clonotype showed up many times. The chain carries TRBV7-9 and TRBJ1-5, with D possibly being TRBD1 (5 bases). Trimming cost V 7 bases and J 4 bases, with 11 bases left between them. Germline CDR1 and CDR2: SEHNR and FQNEAQ (reference sequence). The CDR3 has 13 residues. The DNA of the CDR3 is TGTGCCAGCACCGAGGGGTCGAATCAGCCCCAGCATTTT. Translation gives CASTEGSNQPQHF. Based on the CDR3 plus reference TRBV7-9 and TRBJ1-5, the full variable domain is DTGVSQNPRHKITKRGQNVTFRCDPISEHNRLYWYRQTLGQGPEFLTYFQNEAQLEKSRLLSDRFSAERPKGSFSTLEIQRTEQGDSAMYLCASTEGSNQPQHFGDGTRLSIL.

Ten or more counts support this clonotype. The chain employs TRBV5-1 and TRBJ1-2; no reliable D call. V was shortened by 4 bases and J by 3 bases, with 10 bases between the two germline ends. Germline values: CDR1 SGHRS, CDR2 YFSETQ. The CDR3 totals 13 residues. CDR3 coding DNA: TGCGCCAGCAGCAGGCTACCGGACTATGGCTACACCTTC. Translation: CASSRLPDYGYTF.